This record concerns one T cell receptor beta chain sequence. Its antigen is unidentified. CDR1 SGHRS and CDR2 YFSETQ come from the germline V gene. V lost 0 bases and J lost 6, with 16 bases in between. The CDR3 loop spans 16 amino acids. This sample is part of a study of T cells after yellow fever vaccination. Study results and limitations: The presence of abundant clonotypes contaminating from the bulk population was possible in FACS-sorted repertoires. Subsequent to the booster, the majority of primary-vaccination clones reappeared (around 96% CD4, roughly 90% CD8).

Template switching by 5'RACE produced TCR cDNA, adding a universal primer site and UMIs. Each CDR3 protein gets one entry after TCRdb re-called the 5' RACE reads with MiXCR. The sample includes about 550,000 distinct CDR3 sequences, over 15% of them seen just once. The source is a man aged 30 to 39 who received the YFV17D yellow fever vaccine. Sample: PBMCs, taken 15 days after the yellow fever booster vaccination. The chain is built from TRBV5-1 and TRBJ2-1, with D possibly matching TRBD2 (5 bases). The CDR3 coding sequence is TGCGCCAGCAGCTTGGAGCTGGTGGCGGGCGGCAATGAGCAGTTCTTC. It yields the protein CASSLELVAGGNEQFF.